This T cell receptor (beta chain) was captured by sequencing in a study of T cells in Graves' hyperthyroidism and ophthalmopathy. RNA transcripts provided the source from which TCR beta CDR3 regions were amplified. Primed by the HTBI set, a first-round RT-PCR was run on the TCR CDR3. TCRdb analysed the multiplex PCR reads with MiXCR anew, one entry per CDR3 protein. The sample shows a few hundred thousand distinct CDR3 sequences, approximately 14% of them seen only once. J was trimmed by 1 base and V by 3 bases; bases with no gene match: 16. The CDR3 loop spans 19 amino acids. Germline assignment: CDR1 DFQATT and CDR2 SNEGSKA (reference sequence). Diagnosis relied on clinical symptoms, serum thyroxine and TRAb, thyroid ultrasound and orbital computed tomography.

Sequenced material: blood. This TCR derives from a woman younger than 45 with Graves' hyperthyroidism. The chain recombines TRBV20-1 with TRBJ2-3; 10 bases align to TRBD2. The DNA for the CDR3 is TGCAGTGCTAGCCGGGACGGACTAGCGGCAATTTGGGGCACAGATACGCAGTATTTT. Protein sequence: CSASRDGLAAIWGTDTQYF.